The 32 T cell receptor beta chains in this list originate from one sample, sequenced in a study of T cell changes during pregnancy in multiple sclerosis. Profiling relied on immunoSEQ multiplex PCR, and the TCRdb table lists in-frame clones only, not all of them. The table shows roughly 80,000 clones, with roughly 90% occurring only once. Sample: peripheral blood, taken before pregnancy. These receptors originate from a female donor with multiple sclerosis, enrolled in a pregnancy study.

This clone was seen a single time. V and J are TRBV13 and TRBJ2-2, with 7 bases lining up with TRBD1. In germline, CDR1 is PRHDT, CDR2 FYEKMQ (reference sequence). The CDR3 has 16 amino acids. Unmatched junction bases numbered 11, after V lost 5 bases and J lost 5 bases. The CDR3 loop reads CASSPTGVGKTGELFF. In DNA form, the CDR3 reads TGTGCCAGCAGCCCCACAGGGGTCGGAAAAACCGGGGAGCTGTTTTTT. Supplemented by reference TRBV13 and TRBJ2-2, the full variable domain reads AAGVIQSPRHLIKEKRETATLKCYPIPRHDTVYWYQQGPGQDPQFLISFYEKMQSDKGSIPDRFSAQQFSDYHSELNMSSLELGDSALYFCASSPTGVGKTGELFFGEGSRLTVL.

This rearrangement joins TRBV7-2 to TRBJ2-7; TRBD1 aligns across 11 bases. V lost 5 bases to trimming and J lost 4 bases; unmatched junction nucleotides: 4. Germline V gene lookup returns CDR1 SGHTA and CDR2 FQGNSA. CDR3 length: 14 residues. DNA of the CDR3: TGTGCCAGCAGCCTAGGACAGGGGGCTTACGAGCAGTACTTC. Protein: CASSLGQGAYEQYF.

This clone was picked up one time. This chain connects TRBV19 to TRBJ2-1; 8 bases align to TRBD1. This CDR3 contains 16 residues. Trimming removed 5 bases from V and 5 bases from J; junction bases left unmatched: 11. Germline V gives CDR1 LNHDA, CDR2 SQIVND (reference sequence). The CDR3 DNA follows: TGTGCCAGTAGTGCCTTCGGACAGGGTAGGGACAATGAGCAGTTCTTC. Translated: CASSAFGQGRDNEQFF.

J is TRBJ2-7 and V is TRBV5-4, with D maybe TRBD2 (5 bases). Germline values: CDR1 SGHNT, CDR2 YYREEE (reference sequence). V shed 1 base and J shed 7 bases, with 12 bases lying between them. CDR3 length: 13 residues. The DNA for the CDR3 is TGTGCCAGCAGCTTGCAGCGAGGGTCGGAGCAGTACTTC. Translating gives CASSLQRGSEQYF.

The chain joins TRBV10-2 to TRBJ2-1; TRBD2 agrees at 8 bases. The CDR3 loop spans 15 amino acids. Losses at the gene ends were 3 bases for V and 2 bases for J; bases not matched to a gene: 3. Germline CDR1 is WSHSY and CDR2 is SAAADI. This CDR3 is CASSDPAGAYNEQFF. The CDR3 nucleotides are TGCGCCAGCAGTGACCCAGCGGGGGCCTACAATGAGCAGTTCTTC.

This chain joins TRBV5-6 and TRBJ1-3; D is unresolved. Trimming shortened V by 0 bases and J by 2 bases, and 9 bases separated the two germline ends. The CDR3 sequence is 15 residues long. Germline V gene sequence: CDR1 SGHDT, CDR2 YYEEEE. The CDR3 DNA reads TGTGCCAGCAGCTTGGATCCGGGGACTGGAAACACCATATATTTT. It encodes CASSLDPGTGNTIYF.

The chain recombines TRBV7-3 with TRBJ1-2, with TRBD1 matching 7 bases. CDR3 length: 14 amino acids. Germline V CDR1 and CDR2: SGHTA, FQGTGA. V lost 6 bases and J lost 10; bases outside the gene matches: 14. In DNA form, the CDR3 reads TGTGCCAGCAGGTATGGACAGGCCGCGGAGAACTACACCTTC. Translated, it gives CASRYGQAAENYTF.

The chain couples TRBV18 to TRBJ1-6; D ambiguous. The germline gives CDR1 KGHSH, CDR2 LQKENI. The CDR3 contains 14 residues. The V and J ends lost 2 bases and 8 bases respectively, with 10 bases between them. CDR3 loop: CASSPSVVDSPLHF. The CDR3 DNA follows: TGTGCCAGCTCACCATCAGTTGTTGATTCACCCCTCCACTTT.

This chain joins TRBV5-5 and TRBJ1-1; 9 bases are shared with TRBD1. Germline assignment: CDR1 SGHKS and CDR2 YYEKEE (reference sequence). Losses at the gene ends were 4 bases for V and 4 bases for J; bases not matched to a gene: 8. CDR3 size: 15 residues. Here the CDR3 DNA reads TGTGCCAGCAGCGGATCAACAGGGGGCCGCACTGAAGCTTTCTTT. Its translation: CASSGSTGGRTEAFF.

J is TRBJ1-1 and V is TRBV5-1, with D perhaps matching TRBD1 (5 bases). V lost 0 bases and J 7 bases, leaving 13 bases between the germline ends. Germline CDR1 SGHRS, CDR2 YFSETQ. This CDR3 contains 14 residues. For the CDR3, the DNA is TGCGCCAGCAGCTTGGGCCCGGGGGGTGGTGAAGCTTTCTTT. It specifies CASSLGPGGGEAFF.

CDR3 in DNA: TGCGCCAGCAGCTTCATGACTAGCGGGGAAGAGACCCAGTACTTC. This codes for CASSFMTSGEETQYF. The genes are TRBV5-1 and TRBJ2-5; 11 nucleotides match TRBD2. Unmatched junction bases numbered 3, after V lost 2 bases and J lost 3 bases. This CDR3 contains 15 residues. CDR1 is SGHRS and CDR2 is YFSETQ in the germline V gene.

The gene calls are TRBV4-1 and TRBJ2-6; no clear D gene. V was pared by 1 base and J by 3 bases, with 4 bases between. Germline-derived CDR1 and CDR2 are MGHRA and YSYEKL. This CDR3 has 14 amino acids. The CDR3: CASSQVHGANVLTF. DNA of the CDR3: TGCGCCAGCAGCCAAGTACATGGGGCCAACGTCCTGACTTTC.

V gene TRBV15 combines with J gene TRBJ1-1; D might be TRBD1 (5 bases). The CDR3 totals 16 residues. Trimming pared 0 bases from V and 4 bases from J, leaving 15 bases between. Germline V gene sequence: CDR1 LNHNV, CDR2 YYDKDF (reference sequence). The CDR3 DNA sequence: TGTGCCACCAGCAGAGATTGGCCAGGGCTGGGCACTGAAGCTTTCTTT. It specifies CATSRDWPGLGTEAFF.

The rearrangement joins TRBV11-2 to TRBJ1-2; the D gene is possibly TRBD1 (5 bases). Per the germline V gene, CDR1 is SGHAT and CDR2 is FQNNGV. This CDR3 spans 14 amino acids. V lost 4 bases to trimming and J lost 9 bases, with 18 bases between them. The CDR3 loop reads CASSSAGRSVRYTF. The DNA of the CDR3 is TGTGCCAGCAGCTCTGCAGGGAGGTCCGTCCGCTACACCTTC.

As for this clone: The sample carries other DNA sequences with the same CDR3. The CDR3 sequence is CASSLQGSGNTIYF. As DNA, the CDR3 is TGTGCCAGCAGCCTCCAGGGCTCTGGAAACACCATATATTTT. This chain joins TRBV5-5 and TRBJ1-3, with D perhaps TRBD1 (5 bases). This CDR3 contains 14 residues. V was shortened by 4 bases and J by 0 bases, with 8 bases between the two germline ends. Germline CDR1 is SGHKS and CDR2 is YYEKEE (reference sequence).

The chain couples TRBV11-2 to TRBJ2-5, with TRBD2 matching 7 bases. Germline lookup yields CDR1 SGHAT and CDR2 FQNNGV. Trimming removed 3 bases from V and 4 bases from J; junction bases left unmatched: 8. This CDR3 is built from 15 residues. CDR3 nucleotide sequence: TGTGCCAGCAGCTTGCGGGGGAACGGGGCAGAGACCCAGTACTTC. This codes for CASSLRGNGAETQYF.

This chain uses TRBV30 with TRBJ2-1; D is possibly TRBD1 (6 bases). Germline lookup yields CDR1 GTSNPN and CDR2 SVGIG (reference sequence). The V end lost 5 bases, the J end lost 3 bases, and 14 bases lay between the germline ends. The CDR3 is 14 residues long. The DNA for the CDR3 is TGTGCCTGGGGAACCGGGACAAACTACAATGAGCAGTTCTTC. Translation: CAWGTGTNYNEQFF.

The chain recombines TRBV15 with TRBJ2-4; D perhaps matches TRBD1 (6 bases). Germline V CDR1 and CDR2: LNHNV, YYDKDF (reference sequence). V dropped 11 bases and J dropped 5 bases, with 25 bases sitting between them. The CDR3 has 16 residues. The chain's CDR3 is CAHPPTGTLTENIQYF. DNA for the CDR3: TGTGCCCATCCTCCGACAGGCACCTTGACCGAAAACATTCAGTACTTC.

The rearrangement links TRBV4-1 to TRBJ2-2; D call uncertain. CDR3 length equals 15 residues. Deletions cut 8 bases from V and 1 base from J, with 14 bases between. CDR1 is MGHRA, CDR2 YSYEKL, per germline. The CDR3 DNA is TGCGCCAGCGAGGATTGGGTCAAGAACACCGGGGAGCTGTTTTTT. Protein: CASEDWVKNTGELFF.

This clone showed up just once. The rearrangement joins TRBV5-1 to TRBJ1-1, with D uncertain. CDR3 length: 15 amino acids. Germline V gives CDR1 SGHRS, CDR2 YFSETQ. V shed 0 bases and J shed 1 base, with 10 bases lying between them. In nucleotides, the CDR3 is TGCGCCAGCAGCTTGGGGGCTCAACCGAACACTGAAGCTTTCTTT. Its translation: CASSLGAQPNTEAFF.

This clone was observed a few times. The chain has TRBV2 and TRBJ1-6; D possibly corresponds to TRBD1 (5 bases). This CDR3 spans 12 amino acids. The V gene lost 8 bases and the J gene lost 18 bases, with 20 bases spanning the gap. CDR1 and CDR2 from the germline V gene are SNHLY and FYNNEI. CDR3 loop: CASSPDQGRSHF. DNA for the CDR3: TGTGCCAGCTCCCCTGACCAGGGCAGGAGCCACTTT.

The chain employs TRBV7-9 and TRBJ2-3; 8 nucleotides agree with TRBD1. V dropped 3 bases and J dropped 4; count of bases not matched to a gene: 3. The germline V gene has CDR1 SEHNR and CDR2 FQNEAQ (reference sequence). There are 14 residues in the CDR3. The CDR3 is CASSLTGAADTQYF. The CDR3 region has the DNA TGTGCCAGCAGCTTGACAGGGGCTGCAGATACGCAGTATTTT.

V gene TRBV18 combines with J gene TRBJ2-3; D is undetermined. The CDR3 loop spans 15 amino acids. Trimming pared 3 bases from V and 0 bases from J, leaving 10 bases between. The V gene's germline CDR1 is KGHSH and CDR2 LQKENI. The CDR3 protein is CASSPYLRSTDTQYF. Written as DNA, the CDR3 is TGTGCCAGCTCACCGTATCTGCGGAGCACAGATACGCAGTATTTT.

J is TRBJ1-6 and V is TRBV28; D is undetermined. This CDR3 has 11 residues. The V end lost 3 bases, the J end lost 9 bases, and 3 bases lay between the germline ends. Germline V CDR1 and CDR2: MDHEN, SYDVKM. Written as DNA, the CDR3 is TGTGCCAGCAGTTTTCGTTCACCCCTCCACTTT. Translated, it gives CASSFRSPLHF.

The chain employs TRBV18 and TRBJ2-7; maybe TRBD2 (5 bases). V was cut by 6 bases and J by 5 bases, with 11 bases left in between. CDR1 KGHSH and CDR2 LQKENI come from the germline V gene. This CDR3 comprises 12 residues. The CDR3 sequence is CASSPAGHEQYF. The CDR3 DNA is TGTGCCAGCTCCCCGGCGGGCCACGAGCAGTACTTC.

In DNA form, the CDR3 reads TGTGCCAGCAGCATTGGTGGGGGCCAGGGAGAGACCCAGTACTTC. This encodes CASSIGGGQGETQYF. The V gene is TRBV5-8, the J gene TRBJ2-5; D may be TRBD1 (6 bases). Deletions cut 4 bases from V and 4 bases from J, with 17 bases between. CDR3 size: 15 residues. Germline CDR1 and CDR2: SGHTS and YDEGEE.

The rearrangement links TRBV4-3 to TRBJ1-5, with 8 bases identical to TRBD1. CDR1 is LGHNA, CDR2 YSLEER, per germline. The CDR3 has 18 residues. J gave up 5 bases and V 5 bases, and 17 bases lay outside the gene matches. Written as DNA, the CDR3 is TGCGCCAGCAGCTCCACCCCCGTATTACAGGGGGAAGATCAGCCCCAGCATTTT. Its translation is CASSSTPVLQGEDQPQHF.

V usage is TRBV5-1 and J usage is TRBJ2-3; no firm D call. V was clipped by 3 bases and J by 0 bases, with 8 bases between them. Germline V gene data show CDR1 as SGHRS and CDR2 as YFSETQ. The CDR3 is made up of 14 amino acids. CDR3 in DNA: TGCGCCAGCAGCTCATTGCTAAGCACAGATACGCAGTATTTT. This gives the protein CASSSLLSTDTQYF.

This chain links TRBV27 with TRBJ2-2; 12 positions match TRBD2. Germline V gene lookup returns CDR1 MNHEY and CDR2 SMNVEV (reference sequence). Trimming cost V 1 base and J 3 bases; bases outside gene matches: 0. The CDR3 covers 16 residues. CDR3 sequence: CASSLWTSGDTGELFF. CDR3 DNA sequence: TGTGCCAGCAGTTTATGGACTAGCGGGGACACCGGGGAGCTGTTTTTT.

Only one count was recorded for this clone. The chain is built from TRBV5-1 and TRBJ2-5, with 11 positions matching TRBD2. The CDR3 has 14 amino acids. V lost 5 bases to trimming and J lost 2 bases; unmatched junction nucleotides: 2. CDR1 and CDR2 (germline): SGHRS, YFSETQ. The CDR3 region is CASSVAGGQETQYF. Written as DNA, the CDR3 is TGCGCCAGCAGTGTAGCGGGGGGGCAAGAGACCCAGTACTTC.

The rearrangement uses TRBV9 and TRBJ1-3; TRBD1 aligns across 8 bases. J gave up 4 bases and V 4 bases, and 7 bases lay outside the gene matches. The germline CDR1 and CDR2 sequences are SGDLS and YYNGEE. The CDR3 spans 15 residues. The CDR3 sequence is CASSTQGAPGNTIYF. The CDR3 region has the DNA TGTGCCAGCAGCACGCAGGGGGCGCCCGGAAACACCATATATTTT.

This clone was picked up one time. The V gene is TRBV30, the J gene TRBJ2-1, with TRBD1 matching 9 bases. CDR1 is GTSNPN, CDR2 SVGIG, per germline (reference sequence). V lost 4 bases, J lost 6 bases, and 7 bases stayed unmatched. This CDR3 has 14 amino acids. The CDR3, as DNA: TGTGCCTGGAATTTCCGGGACAGGGTCAATGAGCAGTTCTTC. Protein sequence: CAWNFRDRVNEQFF.